A single TCR beta chain is shown here with its context. No cognate antigen has been identified for it. No base-level quality is on record; no much larger clone is a single base apart. One collaborating source in Seattle enrolled patients while the patients were actively infected and followed the patients over time throughout the course of disease. The collaborating institutions used their own protocols to collect whole blood in K2EDTA tubes. For TCRbeta analysis, collaborator samples were shipped as frozen whole blood, as isolated PBMCs, or as DNA extracted from either sample type. V is shortened by 0 bases, J by 5 bases, and the region joining them spans 7 bases. From the germline V gene, CDR1 is MNHEY and CDR2 is SVGEGT. Including the terminal cysteine and phenylalanine, the CDR3 comprises 13 residues. Only the CDR3 DNA is retained, 39 bases long and in frame from the first base. The sample originates from a study of blood T cell repertoires in COVID-19 (dated by TCRdb to about 2020). As for the study more broadly: Samples from collaborators originated in the United States, Italy and Spain and spanned both the acute and convalescent phases of COVID-19. The samples were drawn from the first 160 participants of the ongoing ImmuneRACE study and from over a thousand subjects provided by 6 global collaborators. Where HLA class I and class II types were available, the types were taken from metadata supplied by the sample provider, not from assay-based typing. The prospective study material was composed of cDNA or gDNA derived from T cells, B-cell-depleted T cells, or PBMCs. The sample metadata nearly always contained a de-identified subject ID, COVID-19 status, age in years and sex. The dataset comprised deeply sampled blood TCRbeta repertoires from subjects exposed to, actively infected with, or recovered from COVID-19. The repertoires were released in a freely available public database meant as a resource for research on the immune response to SARS-CoV-2.

TCRbeta CDR3 regions were amplified from genomic DNA using the immunoSEQ Assay, a bias-controlled multiplex PCR. Per the authors' processing: The number of nucleated cells in each sample was estimated from the amplification of reference gene primers within the assay. To quantify the absolute abundance of each unique TCRbeta CDR3 rearrangement, sequence reads were collapsed and filtered. Productive Simpson clonality was computed per sample as the square root of Simpson's diversity index over productive rearrangements. TCRdb's version of the immuneACCESS table is confined to in-frame rearrangements and falls short of the full clone set. An unresolved V gene accounts for under half of the shortfall where checked; the remainder is of unknown origin. V and J calls and clone size are those listed in that table; D and trimming were worked out from the DNA. The sample has under 100,000 clones on record, around 85% of them singletons. Jointly, the top ten make up 2.5% to 3.5% of the sample.

Findings and caveats that apply to the study as a whole: The quantity of clinical and demographic metadata differed by source and by participant and was supplied without curation.

This chain joins TRBV6-2 or TRBV6-3 to TRBJ1-2, with the D gene not clear enough to name. Sequencing was done on a sample of peripheral blood. This TCR was recovered from a woman older than 75 with COVID-19, enrolled during active disease. The nucleotide sequence is TGTGCCAGCAGTTACTCTGGGAGATATGGCTACACCTTC. This yields the protein CASSYSGRYGYTF.